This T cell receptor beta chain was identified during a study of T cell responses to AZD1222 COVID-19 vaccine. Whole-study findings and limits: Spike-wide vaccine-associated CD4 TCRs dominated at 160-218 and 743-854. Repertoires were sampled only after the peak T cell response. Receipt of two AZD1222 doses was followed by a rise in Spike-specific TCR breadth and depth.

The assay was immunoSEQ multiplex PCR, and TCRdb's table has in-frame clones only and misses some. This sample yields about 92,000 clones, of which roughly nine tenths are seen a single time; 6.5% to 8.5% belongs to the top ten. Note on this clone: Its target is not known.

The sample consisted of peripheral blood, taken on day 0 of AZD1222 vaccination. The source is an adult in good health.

The CDR3 DNA follows: TGCAGCGTTTGGTGGAGGAACAGGCCGAACACTGAAGCTTTCTTT. Residues: CSVWWRNRPNTEAFF. The V and J genes are TRBV29-1 and TRBJ1-1; weak D call: TRBD1 (5 bases). This CDR3 has 15 amino acids. V was clipped by 5 bases and J by 1 base, with 17 bases between them. The germline gives CDR1 SQVTM, CDR2 ANQGSEA.